In its sample, the clone carrying this T cell receptor beta chain was seen many times. The antigen remains undetermined. Unique molecular identifiers were incorporated into the prepared TCRbeta library. In TCRdb, the PCR reads were re-called with MiXCR into one record per CDR3 protein. The sample lists 45,000 to 55,000 distinct CDR3 sequences, around 9% seen once, with roughly a quarter in the top ten. Per the germline V gene, CDR1 is SGHRS and CDR2 is YFSETQ. The CDR3 is 15 residues long. V lost 3 bases and J lost 5; bases outside the gene matches: 4. The entry originates in a study of T-cell reconstitution after alpha-beta-depleted transplantation in children. The study's findings and limits: Hyperexpanded clones declined; after one year, newly produced T cells mostly supplied diversity. Reportedly, roughly two months post-transplant, alpha-beta T cells arose from several hundred expanded graft clones.

This chain links TRBV5-1 with TRBJ2-7; 14 positions agree with TRBD2. This clonotype was sampled from a male patient between 2 and 15 years old who had a stem cell transplant for chronic granulomatous disease, so the T cells may come from the graft donor. Sample: PBMCs, mostly from graft donor cells, taken 60 days after TCRalphabeta/CD19-depleted stem cell transplant. The CDR3 nucleotides read TGCGCCAGCAGCTCGGGACTAGCGGGAGTGAACGAGCAGTACTTC. Protein product: CASSSGLAGVNEQYF.